Here is one TCR beta chain with its context. Libraries were prepared by immunoSEQ multiplex PCR; TCRdb keeps only in-frame clonotypes and omits some of them. The sample lists about 160,000 clones, 96% occurring once. Per germline, CDR1 SQVTM and CDR2 ANQGSEA. This CDR3 has 14 residues. V gave up 6 bases and J gave up 6 bases; unmatched junction bases: 10. The data are from a study of control samples from healthy donors and cancer patients. The receptor's source is a woman aged 25 to 39 in good health. The sequencing sample was made of blood. The gene calls are TRBV29-1 and TRBJ2-7; 11 nucleotides match TRBD2. CDR3 nucleotides: TGCAGCGTGAGATTTAGCGGGAGGGAATCCGAGCAGTACTTC. Translated: CSVRFSGRESEQYF.